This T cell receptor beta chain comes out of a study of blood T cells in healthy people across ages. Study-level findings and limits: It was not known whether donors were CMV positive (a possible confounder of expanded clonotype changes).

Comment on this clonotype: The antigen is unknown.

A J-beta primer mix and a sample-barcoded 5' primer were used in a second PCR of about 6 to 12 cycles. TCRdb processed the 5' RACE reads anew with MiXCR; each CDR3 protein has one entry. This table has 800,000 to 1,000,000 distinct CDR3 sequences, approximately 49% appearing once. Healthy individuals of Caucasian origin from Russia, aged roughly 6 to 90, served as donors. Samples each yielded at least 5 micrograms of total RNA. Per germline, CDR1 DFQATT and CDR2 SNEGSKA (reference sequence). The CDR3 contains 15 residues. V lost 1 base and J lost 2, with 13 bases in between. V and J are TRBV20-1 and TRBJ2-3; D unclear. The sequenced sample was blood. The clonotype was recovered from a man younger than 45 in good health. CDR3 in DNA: TGCAGTGCTAGAGGTACCAGCCTACTCACAGATACGCAGTATTTT. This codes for CSARGTSLLTDTQYF.